This is a list of T cell receptor beta chains from one sample in a study of blood T cell repertoires in COVID-19. The method was immunoSEQ multiplex PCR; TCRdb's version includes in-frame clones alone and lacks a portion of them. The table records 150,000 to 200,000 clones, roughly four fifths of them present only once. The specimen was PBMCs or T cells enriched from blood (not recorded which). These receptors were obtained from a man aged 45-60 years who had recovered from COVID-19. CDR3s include the opening cysteine and the closing phenylalanine or tryptophan. A D gene is named only where the DNA matches it firmly. Clone size is shown for a subset of rows, as once, few, many or a class of expanded clone.

CDR3 DNA	CDR3 protein	V gene	J gene	D gene	clone size
TGCGCCAGCAGCCAAGAGGGACAGGGGCTCAATTCACCCCTCCACTTT	CASSQEGQGLNSPLHF	TRBV4-1	TRBJ1-6	TRBD1	NA
TGTGCCACCAGTGAAGGAGTCGACTTGGGCTCTGGGGCCAACGTCCTGACTTTC	CATSEGVDLGSGANVLTF	TRBV24-1	TRBJ2-6	NA	NA
TGTGCCAGCAGTCTAAAACAGGGGATCGGGCAAGGCTACACCTTC	CASSLKQGIGQGYTF	TRBV2	TRBJ1-2	TRBD1	NA
TGTGCCAGCAGCACCAGTGGGGGGACTGAAGCTTTCTTT	CASSTSGGTEAFF	TRBV7-6	TRBJ1-1	NA	NA
TGTGCCAGCAGCCCACGGTCGGGGGGGGGACGGGTGAACACCGGGGAGCTGTTTTTT	CASSPRSGGGRVNTGELFF	TRBV27	TRBJ2-2	TRBD2	NA
TGCGCCAGCAGCTCAGGTGCCCTAACCTATAATTCACCCCTCCACTTT	CASSSGALTYNSPLHF	TRBV5-1	TRBJ1-6	NA	NA
TGTGCCAGCAGCACAACGGGGGGCAGCCGGGGGTATGGCTACACCTTC	CASSTTGGSRGYGYTF	TRBV7-9	TRBJ1-2	NA	NA
TGTGCCTGGGACAGGGGTAAAAATAATGAAAAACTGTTTTTT	CAWDRGKNNEKLFF	TRBV30	TRBJ1-4	TRBD1	NA
TGTGCCAGCAGCGTTACAGGGGTTAACACCGGGGAGCTGTTTTTT	CASSVTGVNTGELFF	TRBV9	TRBJ2-2	TRBD1	NA
TGTGCCAGCAGCTTGGAAAAGCTAGGGGGCACAGATACGCAGTATTTT	CASSLEKLGGTDTQYF	TRBV5-4	TRBJ2-3	NA	NA
TGTGCCAGCAGGCAGAGGACAGGACCCTATGGCTACACCTTC	CASRQRTGPYGYTF	TRBV27	TRBJ1-2	TRBD1	NA
TGTGCCAGCAGCGTCCTCCAATCCGGGGCTGAAGCTTTCTTT	CASSVLQSGAEAFF	TRBV9	TRBJ1-1	NA	NA
TGTGCCACCAGTGATTTCGGGGGAATTCAGTACTTC	CATSDFGGIQYF	TRBV24-1	TRBJ2-4	NA	NA
TGTGCCAGCATGGAGGGACGAGCCTACGAGCAGTACTTC	CASMEGRAYEQYF	TRBV28	TRBJ2-7	NA	NA
TGTGCCAGCAGCTTGGCACTAGCGGGACACTACAATGAGCAGTTCTTC	CASSLALAGHYNEQFF	TRBV5-8	TRBJ2-1	TRBD2	NA
TGTGCCAGCAGTTTGGAGTACCAAGAGACCCAGTACTTC	CASSLEYQETQYF	TRBV12-3/TRBV12-4	TRBJ2-5	NA	NA
TGTGCCAGCGGGAGTAGGGGGCTTGGCTACAATGAGCAGTTCTTC	CASGSRGLGYNEQFF	TRBV27	TRBJ2-1	TRBD1	once
TGCGCCAGCAGCTTGGACGGGAGCGGGAGGCCATACAATGAGCAGTTCTTC	CASSLDGSGRPYNEQFF	TRBV5-1	TRBJ2-1	TRBD2	NA
TGTGCCAGCACCTTAGGACAGGGGGCAATCTACGAGCAGTACTTC	CASTLGQGAIYEQYF	TRBV2	TRBJ2-7	TRBD1	NA
TGTGCCAGTAGTATAGACCGGGATTTACTCTATGGCTACACCTTC	CASSIDRDLLYGYTF	TRBV19	TRBJ1-2	NA	NA
TGTGCCAGCAGCTTGCGACTAGCGGGAGCGGCGACCGGGGAGCTGTTTTTT	CASSLRLAGAATGELFF	TRBV5-4	TRBJ2-2	TRBD2	NA
TGTGCCAGCAGCTTGGACAGGGGAACTAATGAAAAACTGTTTTTT	CASSLDRGTNEKLFF	TRBV5-6	TRBJ1-4	TRBD1	NA
TGTGCCAGCAGCTTCTCGGGTTCCTACGAGCAGTACTTC	CASSFSGSYEQYF	TRBV7-3	TRBJ2-7	NA	NA
TGTGCCAGCAGTGAAGTGATAAGCGGCTACACCTTC	CASSEVISGYTF	TRBV6-1	TRBJ1-2	NA	NA
TGTGCCAGCAGCGTACTGACAGGGGGCGCCTTCGGCGGGGAGCTGTTTTTT	CASSVLTGGAFGGELFF	TRBV7-3	TRBJ2-2	TRBD1	NA
TGTGCCAGCAGCCCCCTCCCGGACCAGACAGGACTCCGTATTTTGAACAATGAGCAGTTCTTC	CASSPLPDQTGLRILNNEQFF	TRBV7-3	TRBJ2-1	NA	NA
TGTGCCATCAGTGAGACAGGGAATACGCAGTATTTT	CAISETGNTQYF	TRBV10-3	TRBJ2-3	NA	few
TGTGCCAGCAGCGTAGGGGGGCGGCAAGAGACCCAGTACTTC	CASSVGGRQETQYF	TRBV9	TRBJ2-5	NA	NA
TGTGCCAGCAGTTTTCAGTACCAAGAGACCCAGTACTTC	CASSFQYQETQYF	TRBV28	TRBJ2-5	NA	NA
TGCGCCAGCAGTTGGGGGACAGGGGACACCAATCAGCCCCAGCATTTT	CASSWGTGDTNQPQHF	TRBV10-2	TRBJ1-5	TRBD1	once
TGTGCCAGCAGTTTTGGGGGGACTGAAGCTTTCTTT	CASSFGGTEAFF	TRBV28	TRBJ1-1	NA	NA
TGTGCCAGCAGCTTACAGGGGGATAATTCACCCCTCCACTTT	CASSLQGDNSPLHF	TRBV7-9	TRBJ1-6	TRBD1	NA
TGCGCCAGCAGTGAGTCAGCGGGAGGGCTTTATGAGACCCAGTACTTC	CASSESAGGLYETQYF	TRBV10-2	TRBJ2-5	TRBD2	NA
TGCGCCAGCAGTGATAAAGGGGGTAGCTCCTACAATGAGCAGTTCTTC	CASSDKGGSSYNEQFF	TRBV10-1	TRBJ2-1	NA	NA
TGTGCCAGCAGCTTAAATTGGCAGGGGGCAGATACGCAGTATTTT	CASSLNWQGADTQYF	TRBV7-3	TRBJ2-3	TRBD1	NA